This TCR beta chain was identified during a study of cytomegalovirus exposure and HLA in healthy donors. PCR used 60 Vbeta primers and 13 Jbeta primers. Here immunoSEQ multiplex PCR was the method, and the copy in TCRdb shows in-frame clones only, minus some. The sample table includes some 30,000 clones. Germline CDR1 reads SGHTA; CDR2 reads FQGNSA. There are 14 residues in the CDR3. V was clipped by 7 bases and J by 3 bases, with 13 bases between them. This sequence originates from a man aged 35 to 55 in good health and CMV-seronegative. The gene calls are TRBV7-2 and TRBJ2-1, with D possibly TRBD1 on 5 matching bases. Input material: PBMCs. The CDR3: CASIDQDSYNEQFF. The CDR3 region has the DNA TGTGCCAGCATCGATCAAGACAGCTACAATGAGCAGTTCTTC.